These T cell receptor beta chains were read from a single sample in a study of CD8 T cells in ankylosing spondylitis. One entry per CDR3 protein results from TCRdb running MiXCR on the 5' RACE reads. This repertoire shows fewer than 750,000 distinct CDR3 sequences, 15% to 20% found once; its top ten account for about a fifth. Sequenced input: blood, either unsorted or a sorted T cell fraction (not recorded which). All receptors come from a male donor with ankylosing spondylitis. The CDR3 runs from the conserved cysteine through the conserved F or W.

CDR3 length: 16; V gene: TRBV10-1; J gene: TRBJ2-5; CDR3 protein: CASSDGGGGGGETQYF
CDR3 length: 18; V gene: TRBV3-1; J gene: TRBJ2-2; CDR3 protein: CASSQRTGPGGSAGELFF
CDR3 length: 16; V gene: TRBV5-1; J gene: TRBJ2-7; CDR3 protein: CASSWVGAGAVYEQYF
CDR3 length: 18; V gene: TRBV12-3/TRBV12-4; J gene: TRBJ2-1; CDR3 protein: CASSLVPGLAGAHNEQFF
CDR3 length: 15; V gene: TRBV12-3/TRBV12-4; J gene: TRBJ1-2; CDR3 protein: CASSPDRGLFYGYTF
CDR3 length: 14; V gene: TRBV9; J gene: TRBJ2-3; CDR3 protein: CASSPGGLLDTQYF
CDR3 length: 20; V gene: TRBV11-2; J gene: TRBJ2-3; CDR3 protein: CASSRPGSPKREYFSDTQYF
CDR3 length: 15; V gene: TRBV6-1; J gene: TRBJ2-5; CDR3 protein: CASRQTAGQGETQYF
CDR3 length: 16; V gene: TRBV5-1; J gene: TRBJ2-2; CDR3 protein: CASNLEQGRRTGELFF
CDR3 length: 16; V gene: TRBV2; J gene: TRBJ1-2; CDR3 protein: CASSENRGSTNYGYTF
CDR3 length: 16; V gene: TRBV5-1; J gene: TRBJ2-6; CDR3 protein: CASTRVAPSGANVLTF
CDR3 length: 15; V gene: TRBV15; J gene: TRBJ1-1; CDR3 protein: CATSRERRRDTEAFF
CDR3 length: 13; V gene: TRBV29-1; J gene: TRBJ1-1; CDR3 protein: CSAEGSIPPEAFF
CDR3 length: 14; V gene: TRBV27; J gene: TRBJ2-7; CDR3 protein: CASSPPPPSREQYF
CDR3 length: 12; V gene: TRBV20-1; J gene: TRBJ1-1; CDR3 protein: CSALLGGLPAFF
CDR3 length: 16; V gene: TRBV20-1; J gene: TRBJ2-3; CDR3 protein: CSAIGGRDLNTDTQYF
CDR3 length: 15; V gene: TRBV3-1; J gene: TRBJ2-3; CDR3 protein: CASSHRDRLGDTQYF
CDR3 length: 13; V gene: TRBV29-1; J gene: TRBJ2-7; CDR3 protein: CSVRGGASYEQYF
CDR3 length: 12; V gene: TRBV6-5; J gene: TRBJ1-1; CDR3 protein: CATLTGGTEAFF
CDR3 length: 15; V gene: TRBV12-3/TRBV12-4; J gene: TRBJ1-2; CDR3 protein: CASSLRGDNPHGYTF
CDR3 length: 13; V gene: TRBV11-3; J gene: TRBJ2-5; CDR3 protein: CASSYWAEETQYF
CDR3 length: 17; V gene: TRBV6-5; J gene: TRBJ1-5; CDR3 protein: CASSYQVLTGKNQPQHF
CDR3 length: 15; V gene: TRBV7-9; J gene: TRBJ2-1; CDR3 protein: CASSVSGFSYNEQFF
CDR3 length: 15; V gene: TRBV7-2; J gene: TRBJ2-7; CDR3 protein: CASSPRSGTSYEQYF
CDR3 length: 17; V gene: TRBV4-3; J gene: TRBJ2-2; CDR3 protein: CASSQDAGGPSTGELFF
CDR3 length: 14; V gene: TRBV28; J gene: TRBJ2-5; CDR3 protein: CASSLTGRWETQYF
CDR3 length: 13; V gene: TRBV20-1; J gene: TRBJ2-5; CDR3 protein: CSAPAGGWETQYF
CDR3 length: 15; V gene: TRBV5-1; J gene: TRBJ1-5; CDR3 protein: CASSLGRGQDQPQHF
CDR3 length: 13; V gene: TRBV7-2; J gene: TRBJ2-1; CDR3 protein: CAIRPSSYNEQFF
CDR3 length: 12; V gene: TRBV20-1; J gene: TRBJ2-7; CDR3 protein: CSAPGDSYEQYF
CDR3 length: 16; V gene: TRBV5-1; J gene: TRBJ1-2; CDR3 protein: CASSLSPITGNYGYTF
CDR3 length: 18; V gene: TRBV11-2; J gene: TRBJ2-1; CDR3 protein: CASSALQVLGHNTDEQFF
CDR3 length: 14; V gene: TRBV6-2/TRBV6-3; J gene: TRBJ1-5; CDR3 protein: CASSTPKDDQPQHF
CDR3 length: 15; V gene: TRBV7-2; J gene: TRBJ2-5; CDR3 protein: CASSSGGGHQETQYF
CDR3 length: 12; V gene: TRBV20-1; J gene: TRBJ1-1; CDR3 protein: CSARKAYTEAFF
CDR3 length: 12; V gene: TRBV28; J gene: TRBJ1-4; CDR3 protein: CASSTLNEKLFF
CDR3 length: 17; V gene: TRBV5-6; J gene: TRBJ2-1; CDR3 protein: CASSLSGQWSSYNEQFF
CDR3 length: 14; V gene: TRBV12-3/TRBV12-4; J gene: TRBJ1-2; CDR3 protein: CASSQTGLNYGYTF
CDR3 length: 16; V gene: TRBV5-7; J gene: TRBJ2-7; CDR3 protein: CASIGGRALLIYEQYF
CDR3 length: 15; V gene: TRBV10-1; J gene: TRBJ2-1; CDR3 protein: CASQAGGSSYNEQFF
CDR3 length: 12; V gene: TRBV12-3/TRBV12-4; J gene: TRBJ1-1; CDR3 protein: CASRRKNGEAFF
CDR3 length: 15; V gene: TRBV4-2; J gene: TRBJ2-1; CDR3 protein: CASSPRATTYNEQFF
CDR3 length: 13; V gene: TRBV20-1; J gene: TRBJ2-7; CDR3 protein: CSARVGAHDEQYF
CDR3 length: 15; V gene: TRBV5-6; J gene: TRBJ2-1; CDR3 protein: CASSLSGSPNNEQFF
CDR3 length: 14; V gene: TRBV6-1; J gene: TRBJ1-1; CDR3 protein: CASTAPRGFTEAFF
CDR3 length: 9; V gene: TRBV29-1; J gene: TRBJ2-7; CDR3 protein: CSVVGEQYF
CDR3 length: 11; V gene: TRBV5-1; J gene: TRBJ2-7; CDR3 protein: CASSDAGVQYF
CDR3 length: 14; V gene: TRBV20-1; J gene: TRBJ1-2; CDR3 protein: CSANGQGINYGYTF
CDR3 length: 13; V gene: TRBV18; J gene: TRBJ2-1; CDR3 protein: CASSPRVGTEQFF
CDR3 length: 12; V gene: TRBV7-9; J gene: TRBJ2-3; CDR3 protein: CASSPGLRTQYF
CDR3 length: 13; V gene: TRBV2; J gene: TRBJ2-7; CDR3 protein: CASSDWASYEQYF
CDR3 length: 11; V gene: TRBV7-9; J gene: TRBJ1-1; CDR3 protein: CASMRNTEAFF
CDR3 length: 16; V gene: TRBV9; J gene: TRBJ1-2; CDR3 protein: CASSPRMDRGHYGYTF
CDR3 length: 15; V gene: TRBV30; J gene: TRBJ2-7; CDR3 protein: CAWSATSGGSYEQYF
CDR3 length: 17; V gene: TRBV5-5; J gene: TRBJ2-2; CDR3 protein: CASSTGIGLPNTGELFF